This passage covers 4 T cell receptor beta chains from one sample sequenced in a study of blood T cells in healthy people across ages. Alongside a J-beta primer mix, a sample-barcoded 5' primer served in a second PCR lasting about 7 to 11 cycles. Using its own MiXCR run on the 5' RACE reads, TCRdb lists one record per CDR3 protein. The sample has about 830,000 distinct CDR3 sequences; roughly 60% are singletons. Material: blood. These receptors were collected from a man between 25 and 39 years old in good health.

This clonotype appeared a few times. The rearrangement uses TRBV29-1 and TRBJ2-1; 12 bases match TRBD2. Germline CDR1 and CDR2: SQVTM and ANQGSEA. V shed 7 bases, J shed 8 bases, and the junction held 9 bases outside the gene matches. The CDR3 extends over 14 amino acids. This chain's CDR3 is CSARGLAGTHEQFF. CDR3 DNA: TGCAGCGCCCGAGGACTAGCGGGAACTCATGAGCAGTTCTTC.

The chain joins TRBV11-2 to TRBJ1-2, with 11 positions matching TRBD1. This CDR3 is built from 14 residues. V dropped 7 bases and J dropped 6; count of bases not matched to a gene: 7. The germline V gene has CDR1 SGHAT and CDR2 FQNNGV. CDR3 amino acids: CASNRGTGGDGYTF. The CDR3, as DNA: TGTGCCAGCAACCGGGGGACAGGGGGTGATGGCTACACCTTC.

This clonotype was recorded a few times. This chain connects TRBV6-5 to TRBJ2-7, with 12 bases lining up with TRBD2. Germline V CDR1 and CDR2: MNHEY, SVGAGI. Trimming cost V 6 bases and J 4 bases; bases outside gene matches: 4. CDR3 size: 14 residues. The CDR3 bases are TGTGCCAGCAGGAAGACTAGCGGGAGTTACGAGCAGTACTTC. It codes for CASRKTSGSYEQYF.

The table lists this clonotype with many counts. The V gene is TRBV3-1, the J gene TRBJ1-5, with no clear D. CDR1 is LGHDT, CDR2 YNNKEL, per germline (reference sequence). There are 14 residues in the CDR3. Trimming cost V 0 bases and J 2 bases, with 5 bases left between them. The CDR3 sequence: CASSQDRGNQPQHF. The CDR3 nucleotides are TGTGCCAGCAGCCAAGACCGCGGCAATCAGCCCCAGCATTTT.